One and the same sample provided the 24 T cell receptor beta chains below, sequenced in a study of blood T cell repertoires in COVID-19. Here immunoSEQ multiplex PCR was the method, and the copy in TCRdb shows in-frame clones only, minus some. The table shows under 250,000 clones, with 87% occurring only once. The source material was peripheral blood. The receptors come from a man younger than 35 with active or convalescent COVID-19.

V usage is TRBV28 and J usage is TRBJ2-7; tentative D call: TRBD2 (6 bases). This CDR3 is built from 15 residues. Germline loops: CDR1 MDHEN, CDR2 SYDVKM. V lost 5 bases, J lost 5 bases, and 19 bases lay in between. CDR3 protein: CASSPPAGSANEQYF. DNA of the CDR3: TGTGCCAGCAGTCCCCCTGCCGGGAGTGCTAACGAGCAGTACTTC.

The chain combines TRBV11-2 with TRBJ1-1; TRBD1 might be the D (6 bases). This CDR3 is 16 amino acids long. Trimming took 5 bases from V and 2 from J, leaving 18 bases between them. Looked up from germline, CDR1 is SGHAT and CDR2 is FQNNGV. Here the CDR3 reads CASSLLLTGRNTEAFF. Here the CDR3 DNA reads TGTGCCAGCAGCCTCCTATTGACAGGCCGAAACACTGAAGCTTTCTTT.

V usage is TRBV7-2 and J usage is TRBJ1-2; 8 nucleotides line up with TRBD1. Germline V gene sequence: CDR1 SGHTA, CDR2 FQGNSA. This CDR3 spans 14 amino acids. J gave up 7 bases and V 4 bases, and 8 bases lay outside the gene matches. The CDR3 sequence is CASSSRTGNVGYTF. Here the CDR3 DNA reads TGTGCCAGCAGCTCCCGGACAGGGAATGTTGGCTACACCTTC. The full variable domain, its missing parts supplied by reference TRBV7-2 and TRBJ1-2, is GAGVSQSPSNKVTEKGKDVELRCDPISGHTALYWYRQSLGQGLEFLIYFQGNSAPDKSGLPSDRFSAERTGGSVSTLTIQRTQQEDSAVYLCASSSRTGNVGYTFGSGTRLTVV.

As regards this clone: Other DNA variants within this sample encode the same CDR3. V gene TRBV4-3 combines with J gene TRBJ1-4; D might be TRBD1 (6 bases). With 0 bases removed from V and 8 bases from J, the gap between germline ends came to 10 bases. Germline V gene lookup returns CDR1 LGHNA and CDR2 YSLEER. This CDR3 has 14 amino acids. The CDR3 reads CASSQEGRGEKLFF. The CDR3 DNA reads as TGCGCCAGCAGCCAAGAGGGGAGGGGGGAAAAACTGTTTTTT.

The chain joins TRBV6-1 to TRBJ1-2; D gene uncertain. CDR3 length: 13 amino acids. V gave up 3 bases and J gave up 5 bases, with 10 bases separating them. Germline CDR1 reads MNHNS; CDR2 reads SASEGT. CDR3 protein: CASSEAGQYGYTF. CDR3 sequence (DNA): TGTGCCAGCAGTGAGGCGGGCCAGTATGGCTACACCTTC.

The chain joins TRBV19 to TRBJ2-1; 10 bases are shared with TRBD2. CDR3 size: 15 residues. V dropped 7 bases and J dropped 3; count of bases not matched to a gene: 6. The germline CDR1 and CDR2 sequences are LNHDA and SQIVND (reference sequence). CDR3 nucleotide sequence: TGTGCCAGTACTTCGACTAGCGGGCTCTACAATGAGCAGTTCTTC. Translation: CASTSTSGLYNEQFF.

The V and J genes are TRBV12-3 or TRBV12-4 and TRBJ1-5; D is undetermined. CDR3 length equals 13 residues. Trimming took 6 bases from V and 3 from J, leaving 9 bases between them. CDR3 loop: CASSPSVNQPQHF. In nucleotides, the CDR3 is TGTGCCAGCAGCCCCTCCGTCAATCAGCCCCAGCATTTT.

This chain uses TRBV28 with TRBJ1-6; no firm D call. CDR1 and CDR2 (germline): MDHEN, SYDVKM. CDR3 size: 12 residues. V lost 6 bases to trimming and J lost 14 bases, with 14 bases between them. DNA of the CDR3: TGTGCCAGCAGCCGAACACCCAAATCCCTCCACTTT. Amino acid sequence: CASSRTPKSLHF. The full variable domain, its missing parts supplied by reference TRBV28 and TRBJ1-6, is DVKVTQSSRYLVKRTGEKVFLECVQDMDHENMFWYRQDPGLGLRLIYFSYDVKMKEKGDIPEGYSVSREKKERFSLILESASTNQTSMYLCASSRTPKSLHFGNGTRLTVT.

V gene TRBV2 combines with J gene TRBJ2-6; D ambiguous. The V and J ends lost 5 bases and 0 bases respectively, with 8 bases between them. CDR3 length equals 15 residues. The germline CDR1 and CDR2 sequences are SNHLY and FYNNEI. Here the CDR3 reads CASSRTSSGANVLTF. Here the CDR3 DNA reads TGTGCCAGCAGTAGAACGAGCTCTGGGGCCAACGTCCTGACTTTC. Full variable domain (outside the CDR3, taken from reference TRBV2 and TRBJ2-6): EPEVTQTPSHQVTQMGQEVILRCVPISNHLYFYWYRQILGQKVEFLVSFYNNEISEKSEIFDDQFSVERPDGSNFTLKIRSTKLEDSAMYFCASSRTSSGANVLTFGAGSRLTVL.

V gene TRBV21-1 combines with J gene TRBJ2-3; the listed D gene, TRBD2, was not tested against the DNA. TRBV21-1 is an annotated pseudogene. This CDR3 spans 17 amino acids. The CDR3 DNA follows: TGTGCCAGCAGCAAAGGACGGGAGGGCCAAGTGAGAGATACGCAGTATTTT. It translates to CASSKGREGQVRDTQYF.

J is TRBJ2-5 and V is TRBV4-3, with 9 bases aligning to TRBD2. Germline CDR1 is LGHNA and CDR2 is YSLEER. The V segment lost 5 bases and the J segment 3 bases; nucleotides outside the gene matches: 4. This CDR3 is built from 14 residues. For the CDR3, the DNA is TGCGCCAGCAGCAGGGTAGCGGGAGAAGAGACCCAGTACTTC. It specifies CASSRVAGEETQYF.

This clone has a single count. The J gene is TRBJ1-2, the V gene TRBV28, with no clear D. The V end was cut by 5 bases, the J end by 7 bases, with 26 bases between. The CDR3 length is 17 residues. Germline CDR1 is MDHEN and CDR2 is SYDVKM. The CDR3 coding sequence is TGTGCCAGCAGTCACCCTCAACGTGCGCCCTCAGCGGGTGGCTACACCTTC. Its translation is CASSHPQRAPSAGGYTF.

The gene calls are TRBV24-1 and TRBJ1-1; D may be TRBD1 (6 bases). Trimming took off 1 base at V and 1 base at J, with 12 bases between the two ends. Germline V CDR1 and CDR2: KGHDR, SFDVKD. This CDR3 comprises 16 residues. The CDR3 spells CATSDFRGKGNTEAFF. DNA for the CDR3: TGTGCCACCAGTGATTTTAGGGGGAAAGGGAACACTGAAGCTTTCTTT.

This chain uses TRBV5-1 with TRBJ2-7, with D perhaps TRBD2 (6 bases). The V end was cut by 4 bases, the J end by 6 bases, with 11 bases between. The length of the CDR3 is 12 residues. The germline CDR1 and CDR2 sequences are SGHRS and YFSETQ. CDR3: CASSKEGFEQYF. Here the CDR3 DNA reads TGCGCCAGCAGCAAGGAGGGGTTCGAGCAGTACTTC.

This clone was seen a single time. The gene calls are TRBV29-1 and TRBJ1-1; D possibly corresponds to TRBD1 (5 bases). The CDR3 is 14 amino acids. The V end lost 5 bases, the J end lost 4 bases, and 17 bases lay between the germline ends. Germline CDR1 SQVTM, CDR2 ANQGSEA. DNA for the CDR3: TGCAGCGTTCATAGTTGGGGGAGGGCCACTGAAGCTTTCTTT. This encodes CSVHSWGRATEAFF.

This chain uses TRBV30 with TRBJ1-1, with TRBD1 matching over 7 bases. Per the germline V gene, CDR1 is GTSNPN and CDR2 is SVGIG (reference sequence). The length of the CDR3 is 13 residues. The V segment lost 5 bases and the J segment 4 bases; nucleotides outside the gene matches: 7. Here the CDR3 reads CAWGAQGGTEAFF. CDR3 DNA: TGTGCCTGGGGTGCCCAGGGGGGCACTGAAGCTTTCTTT. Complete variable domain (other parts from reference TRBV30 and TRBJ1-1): SQTIHQWPATLVQPVGSPLSLECTVEGTSNPNLYWYRQAAGRGLQLLFYSVGIGQISSEVPQNLSASRPQDRQFILSSKKLLLSDSGFYLCAWGAQGGTEAFFGQGTRLTVV.

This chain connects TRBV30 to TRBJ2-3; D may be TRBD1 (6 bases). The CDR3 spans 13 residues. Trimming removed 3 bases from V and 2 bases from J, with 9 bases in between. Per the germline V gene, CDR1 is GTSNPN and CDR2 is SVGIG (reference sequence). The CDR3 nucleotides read TGTGCCTGGAGACAGGGAAACACAGATACGCAGTATTTT. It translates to CAWRQGNTDTQYF.

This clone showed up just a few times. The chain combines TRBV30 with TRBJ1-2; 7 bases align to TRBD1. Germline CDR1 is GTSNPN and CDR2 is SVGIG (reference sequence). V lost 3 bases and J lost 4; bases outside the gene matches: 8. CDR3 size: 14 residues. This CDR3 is CAWRTGMRSYGYTF. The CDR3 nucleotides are TGTGCCTGGAGGACAGGGATGCGATCCTATGGCTACACCTTC.

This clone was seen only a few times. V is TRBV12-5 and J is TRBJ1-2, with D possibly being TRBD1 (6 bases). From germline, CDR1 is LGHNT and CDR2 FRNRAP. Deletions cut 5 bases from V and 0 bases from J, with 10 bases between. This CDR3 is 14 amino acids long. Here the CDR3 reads CASGTGSTNYGYTF. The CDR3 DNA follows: TGTGCTAGTGGTACAGGGTCGACTAACTATGGCTACACCTTC.

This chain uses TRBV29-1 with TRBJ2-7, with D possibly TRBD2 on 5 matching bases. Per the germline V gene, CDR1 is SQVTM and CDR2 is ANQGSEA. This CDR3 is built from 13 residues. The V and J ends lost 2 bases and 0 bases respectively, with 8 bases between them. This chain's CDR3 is CSVEWAGSYEQYF. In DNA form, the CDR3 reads TGCAGCGTTGAATGGGCGGGCTCCTACGAGCAGTACTTC.

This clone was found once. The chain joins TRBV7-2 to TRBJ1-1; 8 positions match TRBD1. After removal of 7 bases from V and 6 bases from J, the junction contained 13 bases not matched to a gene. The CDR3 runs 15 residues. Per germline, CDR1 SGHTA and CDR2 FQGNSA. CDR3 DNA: TGTGCCAGCACCCTGGGGGGCAGGGGGCCTCCTGAAGCTTTCTTT. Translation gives CASTLGGRGPPEAFF.

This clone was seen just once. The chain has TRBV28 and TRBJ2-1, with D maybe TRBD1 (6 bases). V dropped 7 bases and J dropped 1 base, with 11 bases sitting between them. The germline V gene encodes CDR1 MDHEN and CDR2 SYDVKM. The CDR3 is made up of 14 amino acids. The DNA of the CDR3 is TGTGCCAGCATGCCAGGGGTTTCCTACAATGAGCAGTTCTTC. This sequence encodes CASMPGVSYNEQFF. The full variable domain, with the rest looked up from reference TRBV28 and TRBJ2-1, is DVKVTQSSRYLVKRTGEKVFLECVQDMDHENMFWYRQDPGLGLRLIYFSYDVKMKEKGDIPEGYSVSREKKERFSLILESASTNQTSMYLCASMPGVSYNEQFFGPGTRLTVL.

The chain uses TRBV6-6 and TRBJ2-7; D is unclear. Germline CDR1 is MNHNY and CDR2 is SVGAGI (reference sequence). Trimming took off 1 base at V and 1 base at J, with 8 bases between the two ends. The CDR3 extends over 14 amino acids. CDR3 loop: CASSYLSESYEQYF. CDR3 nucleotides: TGTGCCAGCAGTTACTTATCTGAGTCCTACGAGCAGTACTTC.

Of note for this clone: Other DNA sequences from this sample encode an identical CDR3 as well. The CDR3 here is CASSNTDTQYF. CDR3 in DNA: TGTGCCAGCAGCAATACAGATACGCAGTATTTT. The chain combines TRBV12-3 or TRBV12-4 with TRBJ2-3; D gene uncertain. The CDR3 runs 11 residues. V shed 6 bases and J shed 3 bases, with 4 bases lying between them.